This T cell receptor (beta chain) emerged from a study of graft-versus-host responses after intestinal transplantation. The wider study: Multivisceral, liver-intestinal, or isolated intestinal transplants were received by the recipients.

Using immunoSEQ multiplex PCR, the repertoire was profiled, and TCRdb retains in-frame clones only, with some absent. This table has around 18,000 clones, 85% to 95% appearing once. This clone was counted once. Antigen: not known. This CDR3 has 15 residues. Germline V lookup: CDR1 LNHNV, CDR2 YYDKDF (reference sequence). Trimming removed 4 bases from V and 6 bases from J; junction bases left unmatched: 6. Study-wide results and limits: GvH clones surfaced in recipient marrow, some emerging earlier in ileum or blood. Allograft clonal ratios (graft-versus-host to host-versus-graft) were high in patients who had graft-donor T cell macrochimerism.

Specimen: PBMCs, collected 23 days after intestinal transplant. This chain connects TRBV15 to TRBJ2-1; TRBD2 matches 10 bases. This TCR was sampled from a human patient who received an intestinal transplant, so some T cells may come from the graft donor. The CDR3 DNA sequence: TGTGCCACCAGCAAGTGGACTAGCGGAACCAATGAGCAGTTCTTC. This encodes CATSKWTSGTNEQFF.